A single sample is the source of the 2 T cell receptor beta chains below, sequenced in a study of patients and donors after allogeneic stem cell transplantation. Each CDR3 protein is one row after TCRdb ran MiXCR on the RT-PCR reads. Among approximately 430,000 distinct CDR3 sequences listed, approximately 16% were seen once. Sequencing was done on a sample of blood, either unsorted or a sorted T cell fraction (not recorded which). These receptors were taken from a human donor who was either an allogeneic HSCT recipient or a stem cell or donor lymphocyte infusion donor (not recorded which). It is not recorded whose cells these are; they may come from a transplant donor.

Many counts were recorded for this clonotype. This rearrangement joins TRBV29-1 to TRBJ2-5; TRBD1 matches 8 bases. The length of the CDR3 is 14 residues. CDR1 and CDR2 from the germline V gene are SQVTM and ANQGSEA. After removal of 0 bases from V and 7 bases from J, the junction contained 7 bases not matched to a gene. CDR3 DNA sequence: TGCAGCGTTGAAGACAGGGGGCGAAGCGGGACCCAGTACTTC. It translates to CSVEDRGRSGTQYF.

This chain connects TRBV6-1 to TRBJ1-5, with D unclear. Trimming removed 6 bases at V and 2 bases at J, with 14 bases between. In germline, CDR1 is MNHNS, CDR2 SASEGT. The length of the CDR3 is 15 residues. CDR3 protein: CASSRGSLGNQPQHF. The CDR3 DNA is TGTGCCAGCAGCCGCGGATCCCTTGGCAATCAGCCCCAGCATTTT.